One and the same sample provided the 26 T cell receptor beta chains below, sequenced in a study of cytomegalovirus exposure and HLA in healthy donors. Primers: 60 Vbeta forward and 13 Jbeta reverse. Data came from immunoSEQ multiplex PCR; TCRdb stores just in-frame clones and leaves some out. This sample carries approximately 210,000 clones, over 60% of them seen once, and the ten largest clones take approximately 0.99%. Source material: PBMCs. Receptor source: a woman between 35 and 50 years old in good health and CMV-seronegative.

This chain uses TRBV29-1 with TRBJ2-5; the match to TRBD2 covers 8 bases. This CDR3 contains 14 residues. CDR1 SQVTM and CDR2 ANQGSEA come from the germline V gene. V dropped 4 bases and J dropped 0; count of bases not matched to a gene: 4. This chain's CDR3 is CSVGTSGYQETQYF. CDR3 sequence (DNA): TGCAGCGTTGGAACTAGCGGCTACCAAGAGACCCAGTACTTC.

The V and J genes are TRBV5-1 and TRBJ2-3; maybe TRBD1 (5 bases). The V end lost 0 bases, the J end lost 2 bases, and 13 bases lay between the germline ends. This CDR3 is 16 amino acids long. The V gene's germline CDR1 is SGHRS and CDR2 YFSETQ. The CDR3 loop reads CASSLGSGANTDTQYF. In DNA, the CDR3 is TGCGCCAGCAGCTTGGGTTCTGGGGCGAACACAGATACGCAGTATTTT.

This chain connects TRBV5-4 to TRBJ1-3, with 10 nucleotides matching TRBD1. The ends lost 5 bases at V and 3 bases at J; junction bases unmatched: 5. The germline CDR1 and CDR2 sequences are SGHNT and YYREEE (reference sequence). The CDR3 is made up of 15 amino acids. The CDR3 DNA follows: TGTGCCAGCAGGCCGGGACAGGGGTATGGAAACACCATATATTTT. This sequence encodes CASRPGQGYGNTIYF. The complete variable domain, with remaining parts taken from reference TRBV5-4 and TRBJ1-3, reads ETGVTQSPTHLIKTRGQQVTLRCSSQSGHNTVSWYQQALGQGPQFIFQYYREEENGRGNFPPRFSGLQFPNYSSELNVNALELDDSALYLCASRPGQGYGNTIYFGEGSWLTVV.

CDR3 nucleotides: TGTGCCAGCAGCTTAGCGGGAGGAGTGGAGACCCAGTACTTC. As protein: CASSLAGGVETQYF. This chain joins TRBV7-3 and TRBJ2-5; 8 positions agree with TRBD2. V lost 2 bases to trimming and J lost 5 bases; unmatched junction nucleotides: 4. The CDR3 sequence is 14 residues long. In germline, CDR1 is SGHTA, CDR2 FQGTGA.

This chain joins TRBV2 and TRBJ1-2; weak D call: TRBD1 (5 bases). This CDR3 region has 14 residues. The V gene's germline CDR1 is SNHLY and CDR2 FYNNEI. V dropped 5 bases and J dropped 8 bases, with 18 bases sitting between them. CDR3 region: CASSPSSGGGGYTF. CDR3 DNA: TGTGCCAGCAGTCCCTCCTCCGGGGGGGGAGGCTACACCTTC. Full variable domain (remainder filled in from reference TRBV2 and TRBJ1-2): EPEVTQTPSHQVTQMGQEVILRCVPISNHLYFYWYRQILGQKVEFLVSFYNNEISEKSEIFDDQFSVERPDGSNFTLKIRSTKLEDSAMYFCASSPSSGGGGYTFGSGTRLTVV.

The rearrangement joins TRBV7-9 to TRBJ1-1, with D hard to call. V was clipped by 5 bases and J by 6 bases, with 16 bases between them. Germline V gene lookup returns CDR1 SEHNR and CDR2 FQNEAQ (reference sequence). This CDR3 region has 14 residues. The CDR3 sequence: CASSPGPMPAEAFF. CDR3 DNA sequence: TGTGCCAGCAGCCCGGGTCCAATGCCCGCTGAAGCTTTCTTT.

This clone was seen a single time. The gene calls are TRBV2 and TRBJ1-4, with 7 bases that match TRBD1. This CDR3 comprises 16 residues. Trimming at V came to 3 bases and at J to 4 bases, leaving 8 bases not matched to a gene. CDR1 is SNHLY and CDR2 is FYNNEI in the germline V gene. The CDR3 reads CASSDMGQLYNEKLFF. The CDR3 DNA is TGTGCCAGCAGTGATATGGGACAGCTCTATAATGAAAAACTGTTTTTT. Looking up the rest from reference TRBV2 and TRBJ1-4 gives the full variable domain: EPEVTQTPSHQVTQMGQEVILRCVPISNHLYFYWYRQILGQKVEFLVSFYNNEISEKSEIFDDQFSVERPDGSNFTLKIRSTKLEDSAMYFCASSDMGQLYNEKLFFGSGTQLSVL.

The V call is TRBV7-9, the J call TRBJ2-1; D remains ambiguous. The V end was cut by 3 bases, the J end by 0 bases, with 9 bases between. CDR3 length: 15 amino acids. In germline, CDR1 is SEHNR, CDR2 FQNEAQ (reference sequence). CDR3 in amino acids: CASSFLSGSYNEQFF. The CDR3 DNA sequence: TGTGCCAGCAGCTTCTTGTCGGGCTCCTACAATGAGCAGTTCTTC.

This CDR3 reads CASSLEWTPGNEQFF. CDR3 in DNA: TGTGCCAGCAGCTTAGAGTGGACTCCGGGGAATGAGCAGTTCTTC. V gene TRBV11-2 combines with J gene TRBJ2-1; D possibly corresponds to TRBD2 (5 bases). V lost 0 bases, J lost 7 bases, and 13 bases lay in between. This CDR3 is built from 15 residues. Germline CDR1 and CDR2: SGHAT and FQNNGV.

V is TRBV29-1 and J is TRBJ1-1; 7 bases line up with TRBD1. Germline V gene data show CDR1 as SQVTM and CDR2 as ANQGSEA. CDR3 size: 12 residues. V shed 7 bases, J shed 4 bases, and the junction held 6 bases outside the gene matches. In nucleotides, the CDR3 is TGCAGCGCTTACAGGGGATCCACTGAAGCTTTCTTT. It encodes CSAYRGSTEAFF.

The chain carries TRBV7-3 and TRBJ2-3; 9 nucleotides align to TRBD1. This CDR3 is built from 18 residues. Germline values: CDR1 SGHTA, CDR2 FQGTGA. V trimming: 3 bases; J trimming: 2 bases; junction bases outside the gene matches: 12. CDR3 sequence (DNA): TGTGCCAGCAGCTTGGGTAAAGGACAGGGGCTTATCACAGATACGCAGTATTTT. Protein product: CASSLGKGQGLITDTQYF.

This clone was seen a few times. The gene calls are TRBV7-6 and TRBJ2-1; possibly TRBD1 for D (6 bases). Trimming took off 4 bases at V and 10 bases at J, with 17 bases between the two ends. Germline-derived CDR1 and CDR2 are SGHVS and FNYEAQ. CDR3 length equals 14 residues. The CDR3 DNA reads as TGTGCCAGCAGCTATACGAACAGGGTCGGGGAGCAGTTCTTC. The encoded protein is CASSYTNRVGEQFF.

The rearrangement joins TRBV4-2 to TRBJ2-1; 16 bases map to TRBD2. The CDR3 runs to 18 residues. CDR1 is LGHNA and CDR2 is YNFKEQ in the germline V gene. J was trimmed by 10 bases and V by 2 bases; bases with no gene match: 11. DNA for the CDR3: TGTGCCAGCAGCCAACGTCCCGGGACTAGCGGGAGGGCAGGGGAGCAGTTCTTC. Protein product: CASSQRPGTSGRAGEQFF.

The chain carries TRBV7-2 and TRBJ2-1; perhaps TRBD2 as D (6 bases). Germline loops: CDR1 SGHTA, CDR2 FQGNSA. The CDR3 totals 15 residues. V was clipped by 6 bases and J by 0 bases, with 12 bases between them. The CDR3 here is CASRVRDSSYNEQFF. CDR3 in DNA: TGTGCCAGCAGGGTCCGGGACTCCTCCTACAATGAGCAGTTCTTC.

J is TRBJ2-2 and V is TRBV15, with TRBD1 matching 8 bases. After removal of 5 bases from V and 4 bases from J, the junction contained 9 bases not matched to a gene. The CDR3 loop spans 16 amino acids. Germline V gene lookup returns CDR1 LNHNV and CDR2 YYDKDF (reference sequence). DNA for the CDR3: TGTGCCACCAGCGCACAGGGGGGATTTAGCACCGGGGAGCTGTTTTTT. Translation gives CATSAQGGFSTGELFF.

The CDR3: CAWSEGLAAYEQYF. CDR3 nucleotides: TGTGCCTGGAGTGAGGGGCTAGCGGCATACGAGCAGTACTTC. The V call is TRBV30, the J call TRBJ2-7; 7 bases fit TRBD2. The CDR3 is 14 residues long. CDR1 and CDR2 from the germline V gene are GTSNPN and SVGIG (reference sequence). V lost 1 base to trimming and J lost 4 bases; unmatched junction nucleotides: 7.

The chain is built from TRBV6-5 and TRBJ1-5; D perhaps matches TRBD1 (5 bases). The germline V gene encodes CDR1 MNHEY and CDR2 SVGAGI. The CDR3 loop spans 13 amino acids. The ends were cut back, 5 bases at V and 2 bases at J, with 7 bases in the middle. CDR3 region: CASSPRGNQPQHF. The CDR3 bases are TGTGCCAGCAGTCCCAGGGGCAATCAGCCCCAGCATTTT.

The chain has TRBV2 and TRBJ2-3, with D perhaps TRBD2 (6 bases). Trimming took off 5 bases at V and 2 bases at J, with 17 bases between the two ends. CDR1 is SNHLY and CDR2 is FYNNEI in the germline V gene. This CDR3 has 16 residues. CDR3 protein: CASSKPAGGDTDTQYF. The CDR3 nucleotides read TGTGCCAGCAGTAAACCAGCGGGTGGGGACACAGATACGCAGTATTTT. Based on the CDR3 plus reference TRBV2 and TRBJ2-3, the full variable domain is EPEVTQTPSHQVTQMGQEVILRCVPISNHLYFYWYRQILGQKVEFLVSFYNNEISEKSEIFDDQFSVERPDGSNFTLKIRSTKLEDSAMYFCASSKPAGGDTDTQYFGPGTRLTVL.

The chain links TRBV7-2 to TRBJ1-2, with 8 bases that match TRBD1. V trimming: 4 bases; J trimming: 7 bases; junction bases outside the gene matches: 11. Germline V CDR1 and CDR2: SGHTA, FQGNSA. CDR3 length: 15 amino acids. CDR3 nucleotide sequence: TGTGCCAGCAGCTCCCCCCAGGGGGCGACGAGTGGCTACACCTTC. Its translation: CASSSPQGATSGYTF.

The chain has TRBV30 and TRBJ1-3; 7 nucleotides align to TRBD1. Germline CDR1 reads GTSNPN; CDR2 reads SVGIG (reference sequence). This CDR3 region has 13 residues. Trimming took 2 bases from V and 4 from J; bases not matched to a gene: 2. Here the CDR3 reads CAWSPDRGNTIYF. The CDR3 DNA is TGTGCCTGGAGTCCGGACAGGGGAAACACCATATATTTT.

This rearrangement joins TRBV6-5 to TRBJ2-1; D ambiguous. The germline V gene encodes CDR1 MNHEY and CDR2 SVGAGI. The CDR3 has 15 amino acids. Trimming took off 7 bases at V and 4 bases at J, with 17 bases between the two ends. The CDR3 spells CASTVTPAPYNEQFF. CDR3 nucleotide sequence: TGTGCCAGCACCGTGACTCCCGCCCCTTACAATGAGCAGTTCTTC.

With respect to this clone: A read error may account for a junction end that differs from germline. CDR3 residues: CSSSQMTGYGYTF. CDR3 bases: TGTTCCAGCAGCCAGATGACAGGGTACGGCTACACCTTC. The chain combines TRBV7-9 with TRBJ1-2, with TRBD1 identical over 7 bases. CDR3 length: 13 residues. Germline V lookup: CDR1 SEHNR, CDR2 FQNEAQ (reference sequence).

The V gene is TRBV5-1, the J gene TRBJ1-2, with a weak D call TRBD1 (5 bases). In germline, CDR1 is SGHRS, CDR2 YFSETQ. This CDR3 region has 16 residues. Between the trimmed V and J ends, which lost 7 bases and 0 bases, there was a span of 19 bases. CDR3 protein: CASGPGGAGANYGYTF. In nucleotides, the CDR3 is TGCGCCAGCGGCCCCGGAGGGGCTGGAGCTAACTATGGCTACACCTTC.

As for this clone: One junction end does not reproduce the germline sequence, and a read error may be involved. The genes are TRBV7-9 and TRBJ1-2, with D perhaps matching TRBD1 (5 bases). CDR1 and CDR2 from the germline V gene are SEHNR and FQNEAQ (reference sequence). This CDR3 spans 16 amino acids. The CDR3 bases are TGTTCCAGCAGCTTAAACACATTGACAGTAAACTATGGCTACACCTTC. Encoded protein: CSSSLNTLTVNYGYTF.

The CDR3, as DNA: TGTGCCAGCAGCGGACACGTCCACGAAGCTTTCTTT. Translated: CASSGHVHEAFF. The V gene is TRBV5-5, the J gene TRBJ1-1, with a weak D call TRBD1 (5 bases). This CDR3 has 12 residues. Trimming took 4 bases from V and 8 from J, leaving 12 bases between them. Germline CDR1 is SGHKS and CDR2 is YYEKEE (reference sequence). The entire variable domain, with the rest obtained from reference TRBV5-5 and TRBJ1-1, is as follows: DAGVTQSPTHLIKTRGQQVTLRCSPISGHKSVSWYQQVLGQGPQFIFQYYEKEERGRGNFPDRFSARQFPNYSSELNVNALLLGDSALYLCASSGHVHEAFFGQGTRLTVV.

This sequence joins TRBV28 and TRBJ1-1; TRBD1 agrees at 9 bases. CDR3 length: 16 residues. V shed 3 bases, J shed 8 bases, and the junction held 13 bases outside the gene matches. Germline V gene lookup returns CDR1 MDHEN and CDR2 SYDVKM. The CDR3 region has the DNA TGTGCCAGCAGTTTCTATGGGACAGGGAGAGGTACCGAAGCTTTCTTT. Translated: CASSFYGTGRGTEAFF. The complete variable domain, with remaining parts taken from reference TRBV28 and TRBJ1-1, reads DVKVTQSSRYLVKRTGEKVFLECVQDMDHENMFWYRQDPGLGLRLIYFSYDVKMKEKGDIPEGYSVSREKKERFSLILESASTNQTSMYLCASSFYGTGRGTEAFFGQGTRLTVV.